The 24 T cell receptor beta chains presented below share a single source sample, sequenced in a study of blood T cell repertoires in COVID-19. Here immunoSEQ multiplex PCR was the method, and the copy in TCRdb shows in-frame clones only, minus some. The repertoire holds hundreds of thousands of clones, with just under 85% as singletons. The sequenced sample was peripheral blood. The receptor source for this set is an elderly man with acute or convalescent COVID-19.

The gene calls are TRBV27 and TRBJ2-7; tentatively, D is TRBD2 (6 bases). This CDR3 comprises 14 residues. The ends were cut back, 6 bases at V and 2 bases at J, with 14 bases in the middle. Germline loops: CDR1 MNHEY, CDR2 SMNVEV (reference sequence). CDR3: CASRRGTSTYEQYF. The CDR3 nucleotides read TGTGCCAGCAGACGAGGGACTTCAACCTACGAGCAGTACTTC.

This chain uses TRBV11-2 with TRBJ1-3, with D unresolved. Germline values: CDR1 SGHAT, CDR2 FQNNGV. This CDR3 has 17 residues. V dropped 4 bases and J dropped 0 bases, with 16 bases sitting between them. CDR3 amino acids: CASSWTPAVASGNTIYF. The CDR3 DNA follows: TGTGCCAGCAGCTGGACTCCCGCGGTCGCCTCTGGAAACACCATATATTTT.

CDR3 DNA sequence: TGCGCCAGCAGCCAAGAACTGCAGGGGCGCTGGCCCCAGCATTTT. It encodes CASSQELQGRWPQHF. The V gene is TRBV4-1, the J gene TRBJ1-5, with a weak D call TRBD1 (6 bases). V dropped 0 bases and J dropped 9 bases, with 15 bases sitting between them. This CDR3 is built from 15 residues. The germline CDR1 and CDR2 sequences are MGHRA and YSYEKL.

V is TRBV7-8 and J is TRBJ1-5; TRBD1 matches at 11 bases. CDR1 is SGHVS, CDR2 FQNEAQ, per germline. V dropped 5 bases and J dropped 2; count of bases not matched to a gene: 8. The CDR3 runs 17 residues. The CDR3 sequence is CASSPTWTGGGNQPQHF. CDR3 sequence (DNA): TGTGCCAGCAGCCCAACCTGGACAGGGGGCGGCAATCAGCCCCAGCATTTT. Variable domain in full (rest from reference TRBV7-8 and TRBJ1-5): GAGVSQSPRYKVAKRGQDVALRCDPISGHVSLFWYQQALGQGPEFLTYFQNEAQLDKSGLPSDRFFAERPEGSVSTLKIQRTQQEDSAVYLCASSPTWTGGGNQPQHFGDGTRLSIL.

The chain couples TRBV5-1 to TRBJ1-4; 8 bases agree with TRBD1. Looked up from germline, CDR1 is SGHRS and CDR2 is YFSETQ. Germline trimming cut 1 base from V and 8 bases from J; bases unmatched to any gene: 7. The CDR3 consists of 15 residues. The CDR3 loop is CASSLMGQDHEKLFF. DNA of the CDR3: TGCGCCAGCAGCTTGATGGGACAGGACCACGAAAAACTGTTTTTT.

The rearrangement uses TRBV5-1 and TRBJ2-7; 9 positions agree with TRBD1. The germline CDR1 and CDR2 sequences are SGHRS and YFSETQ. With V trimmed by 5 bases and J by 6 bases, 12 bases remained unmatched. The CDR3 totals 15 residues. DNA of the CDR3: TGCGCCAGCAGTTCCCCTGGGACAGGGCTAAGCGAGCAGTACTTC. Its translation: CASSSPGTGLSEQYF. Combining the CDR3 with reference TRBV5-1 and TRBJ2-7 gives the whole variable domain KAGVTQTPRYLIKTRGQQVTLSCSPISGHRSVSWYQQTPGQGLQFLFEYFSETQRNKGNFPGRFSGRQFSNSRSEMNVSTLELGDSALYLCASSSPGTGLSEQYFGPGTRLTVT.

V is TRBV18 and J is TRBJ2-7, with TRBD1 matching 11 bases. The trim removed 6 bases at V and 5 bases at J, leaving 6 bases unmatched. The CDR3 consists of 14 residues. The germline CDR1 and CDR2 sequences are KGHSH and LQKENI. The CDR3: CASSQGQGGDEQYF. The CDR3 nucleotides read TGTGCCAGCTCCCAGGGACAGGGGGGCGACGAGCAGTACTTC.

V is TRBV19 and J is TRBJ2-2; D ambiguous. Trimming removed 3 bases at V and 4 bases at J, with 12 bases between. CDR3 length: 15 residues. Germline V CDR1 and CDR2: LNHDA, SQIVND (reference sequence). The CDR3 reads CASSMQPGFTGELFF. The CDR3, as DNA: TGTGCCAGTAGTATGCAGCCAGGATTCACCGGGGAGCTGTTTTTT.

CDR3 sequence (DNA): TGTGCCAGTAGTCGTACTAGCGGGGGCGACTCTGGGGCCAACGTCCTGACTTTC. Translated, it gives CASSRTSGGDSGANVLTF. J is TRBJ2-6 and V is TRBV19; TRBD2 aligns across 11 bases. Germline lookup yields CDR1 LNHDA and CDR2 SQIVND (reference sequence). V lost 5 bases and J lost 0; bases outside the gene matches: 6. CDR3 length: 18 amino acids.

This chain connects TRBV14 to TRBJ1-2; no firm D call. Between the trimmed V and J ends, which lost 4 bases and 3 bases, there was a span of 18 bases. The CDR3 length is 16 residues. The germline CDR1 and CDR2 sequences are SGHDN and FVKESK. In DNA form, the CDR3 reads TGTGCCAGCAGCCTCAGCGGCCTGGGGAAGGACTATGGCTACACCTTC. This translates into CASSLSGLGKDYGYTF.

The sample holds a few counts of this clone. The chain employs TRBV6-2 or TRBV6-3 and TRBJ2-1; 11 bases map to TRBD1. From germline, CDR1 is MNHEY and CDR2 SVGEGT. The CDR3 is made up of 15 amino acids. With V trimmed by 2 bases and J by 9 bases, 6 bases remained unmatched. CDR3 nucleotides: TGTGCCAGCAGTTACCCGGACAGGGGGCGGGTTGAGCAGTTCTTC. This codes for CASSYPDRGRVEQFF.

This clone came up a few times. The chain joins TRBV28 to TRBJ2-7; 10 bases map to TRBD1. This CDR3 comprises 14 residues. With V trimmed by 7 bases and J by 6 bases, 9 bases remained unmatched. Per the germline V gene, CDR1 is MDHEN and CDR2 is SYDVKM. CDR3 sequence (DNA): TGTGCCAGCATCCCCGGGACAGGGGTCGGCGAGCAGTACTTC. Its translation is CASIPGTGVGEQYF.

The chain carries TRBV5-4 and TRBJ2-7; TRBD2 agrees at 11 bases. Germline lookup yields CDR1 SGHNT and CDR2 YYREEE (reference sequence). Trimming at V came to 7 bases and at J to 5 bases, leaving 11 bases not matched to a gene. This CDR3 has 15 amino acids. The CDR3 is CASRTTSGVGHEQYF. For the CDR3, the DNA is TGTGCCAGCCGGACGACTAGCGGGGTAGGCCACGAGCAGTACTTC.

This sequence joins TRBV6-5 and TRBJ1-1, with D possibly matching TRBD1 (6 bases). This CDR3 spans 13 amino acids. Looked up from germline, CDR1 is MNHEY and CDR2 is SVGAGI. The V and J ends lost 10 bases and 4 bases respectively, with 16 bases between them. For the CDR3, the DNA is TGTGCCACTACGTTGGGGGCTCGCACTGAAGCTTTCTTT. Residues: CATTLGARTEAFF.

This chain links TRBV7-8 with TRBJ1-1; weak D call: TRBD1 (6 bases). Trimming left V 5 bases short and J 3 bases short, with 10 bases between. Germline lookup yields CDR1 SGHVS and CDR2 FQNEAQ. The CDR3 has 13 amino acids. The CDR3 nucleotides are TGTGCCAGCAGCCGGACAGTGGACACTGAAGCTTTCTTT. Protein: CASSRTVDTEAFF.

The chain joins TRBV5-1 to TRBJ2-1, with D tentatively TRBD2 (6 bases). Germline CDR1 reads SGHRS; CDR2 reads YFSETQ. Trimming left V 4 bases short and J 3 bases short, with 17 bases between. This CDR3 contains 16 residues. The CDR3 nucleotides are TGCGCCAGCAGCGAGATCCCGGACTACCTCTACAATGAGCAGTTCTTC. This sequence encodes CASSEIPDYLYNEQFF.

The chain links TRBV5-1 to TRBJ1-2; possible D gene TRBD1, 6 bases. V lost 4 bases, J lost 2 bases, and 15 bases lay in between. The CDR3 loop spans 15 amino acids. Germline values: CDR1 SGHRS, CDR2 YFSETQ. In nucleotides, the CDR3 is TGCGCCAGCAGCGACTCACAGGGAGCGAACTATGGCTACACCTTC. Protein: CASSDSQGANYGYTF.

In DNA, the CDR3 is TGTGCCAGCAGCCAAGATTGGGGGCGTCCGAACACCGGGGAGCTGTTTTTT. Translation: CASSQDWGRPNTGELFF. The V and J genes are TRBV3-1 (or the pseudogene TRBV3-2) and TRBJ2-2; tentative D call: TRBD1 (6 bases). This CDR3 is 17 amino acids long. Trimming stripped 0 bases from V and 0 bases from J, with 11 bases between. Germline V lookup: CDR1 LGHDT, CDR2 YNNKEL (reference sequence).

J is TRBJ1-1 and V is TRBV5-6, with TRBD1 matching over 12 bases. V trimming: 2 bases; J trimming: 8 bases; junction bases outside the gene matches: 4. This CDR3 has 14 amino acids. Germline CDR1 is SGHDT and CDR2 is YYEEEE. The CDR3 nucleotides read TGTGCCAGCAGCTTTAGGGGACAGGGGGCCGAAGCTTTCTTT. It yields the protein CASSFRGQGAEAFF.

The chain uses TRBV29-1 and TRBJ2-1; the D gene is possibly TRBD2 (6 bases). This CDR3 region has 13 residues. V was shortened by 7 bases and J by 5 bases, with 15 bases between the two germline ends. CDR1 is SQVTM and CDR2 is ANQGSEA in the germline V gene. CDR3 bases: TGCAGCGCTGCTGGCGGGGCCCACAATGAGCAGTTCTTC. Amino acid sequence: CSAAGGAHNEQFF.

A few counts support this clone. The CDR3 reads CAISEGRVNTGELFF. In nucleotides, the CDR3 is TGTGCCATCAGTGAGGGTCGCGTTAACACCGGGGAGCTGTTTTTT. This chain joins TRBV10-3 and TRBJ2-2; D not resolved. The V end lost 2 bases, the J end lost 2 bases, and 9 bases lay between the germline ends. This CDR3 spans 15 amino acids. Germline V gene sequence: CDR1 ENHRY, CDR2 SYGVKD.

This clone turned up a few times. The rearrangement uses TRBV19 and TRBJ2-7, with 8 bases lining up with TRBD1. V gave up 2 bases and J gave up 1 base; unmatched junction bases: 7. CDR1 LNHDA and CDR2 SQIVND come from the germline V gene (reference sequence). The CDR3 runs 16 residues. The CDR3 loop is CASSIKADRASYEQYF. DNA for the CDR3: TGTGCCAGTAGTATAAAAGCGGACAGGGCATCCTACGAGCAGTACTTC.

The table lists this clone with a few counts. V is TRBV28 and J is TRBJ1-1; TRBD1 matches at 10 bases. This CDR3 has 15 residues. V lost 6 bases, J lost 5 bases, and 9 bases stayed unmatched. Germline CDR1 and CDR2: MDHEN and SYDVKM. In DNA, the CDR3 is TGTGCCAGCAGCCCCTCCCGGACAGGGGGTACTGAAGCTTTCTTT. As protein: CASSPSRTGGTEAFF.

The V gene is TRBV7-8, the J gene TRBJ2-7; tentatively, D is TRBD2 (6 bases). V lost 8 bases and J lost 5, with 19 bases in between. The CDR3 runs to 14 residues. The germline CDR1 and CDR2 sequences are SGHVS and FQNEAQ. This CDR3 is CASHPGLGSHEQYF. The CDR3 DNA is TGTGCCAGCCACCCGGGACTCGGATCGCACGAGCAGTACTTC. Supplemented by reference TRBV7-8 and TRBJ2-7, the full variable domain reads GAGVSQSPRYKVAKRGQDVALRCDPISGHVSLFWYQQALGQGPEFLTYFQNEAQLDKSGLPSDRFFAERPEGSVSTLKIQRTQQEDSAVYLCASHPGLGSHEQYFGPGTRLTVT.